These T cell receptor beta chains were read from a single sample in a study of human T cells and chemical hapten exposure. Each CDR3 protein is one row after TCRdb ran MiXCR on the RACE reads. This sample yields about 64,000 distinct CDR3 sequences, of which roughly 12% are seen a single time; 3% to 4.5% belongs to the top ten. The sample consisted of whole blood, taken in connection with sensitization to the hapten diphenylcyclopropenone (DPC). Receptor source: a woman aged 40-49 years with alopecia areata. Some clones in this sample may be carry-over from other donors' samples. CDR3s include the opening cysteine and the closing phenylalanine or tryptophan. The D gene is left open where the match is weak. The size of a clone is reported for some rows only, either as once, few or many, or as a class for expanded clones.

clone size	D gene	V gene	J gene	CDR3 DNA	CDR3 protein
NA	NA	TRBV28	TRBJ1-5	TGTGCCAGCACCCAGGACAGAAATCAGCCCCAGCATTTT	CASTQDRNQPQHF
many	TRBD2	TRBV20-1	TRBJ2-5	TGCAGTGCTCCATGGGCCAGCGGGAAAGAGACCCAGTACTTC	CSAPWASGKETQYF
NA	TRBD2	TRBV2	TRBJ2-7	TGTGCCAGCAAATTAAGAGAGTGGACTAGCGGGGCCCATTTCTCCTTCGAGCAGTACTTC	CASKLREWTSGAHFSFEQYF
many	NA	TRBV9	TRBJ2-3	TGTGCCAGCAGCCCTCGACCCTCAAGGGTCCCAGATACGCAGTATTTT	CASSPRPSRVPDTQYF
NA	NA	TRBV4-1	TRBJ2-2	TGCGCCAGCAGCCAACCCCAGCGGGTCACCGGGGAGCTGTTTTTT	CASSQPQRVTGELFF
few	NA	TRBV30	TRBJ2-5	TGTGCCTGGAGAGAAGAGACCCAGTACTTC	CAWREETQYF
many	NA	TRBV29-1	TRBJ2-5	TGCAGCGTAAAGACAGCGCTCCTCCAAGAGACCCAGTACTTC	CSVKTALLQETQYF
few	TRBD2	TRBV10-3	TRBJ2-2	TGTGCCATCAGCACTAGCGGCGCGAACACCGGGGAGCTGTTTTTT	CAISTSGANTGELFF
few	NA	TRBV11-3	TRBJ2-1	TGTGCCAGCAGCCTCGGACAGACCCAGGAGCAGTTCTTC	CASSLGQTQEQFF
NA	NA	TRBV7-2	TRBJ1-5	TGTGCCAGCAGCCTGAGACAGTCAAATCAGCCCCAGCATTTT	CASSLRQSNQPQHF
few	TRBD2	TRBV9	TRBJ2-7	TGTGCCAGCAGCCCCGGGGGGTTGGTGAACGAGCAGTACTTC	CASSPGGLVNEQYF
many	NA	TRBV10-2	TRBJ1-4	TGCGCCAGCACCCCGGGACTGACTAATGAAAAACTGTTTTTT	CASTPGLTNEKLFF
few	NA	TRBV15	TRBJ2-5	TGTGCCACCAGCAGAGATGTGCCAGGGGAGTACCAAGAGACCCAGTACTTC	CATSRDVPGEYQETQYF
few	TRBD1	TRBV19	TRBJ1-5	TGTGCCAGTTGTACAGGGGGCTACAATCAGCCCCAGCATTTT	CASCTGGYNQPQHF
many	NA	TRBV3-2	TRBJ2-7	TGTGCCAGCAGTCTCCGGGACCTGGCGGAGGAGGTGGGGCAGTACTTC	CASSLRDLAEEVGQYF
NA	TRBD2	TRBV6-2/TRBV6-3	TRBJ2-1	TGTGCCAGCAGTTACCCCGCTAGCGGGGATTACAATGAGCAGTTCTTC	CASSYPASGDYNEQFF
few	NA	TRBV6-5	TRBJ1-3	TGTGCCAGCAGCGACTACTCTGGAAACACCATATATTTT	CASSDYSGNTIYF
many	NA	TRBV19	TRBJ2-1	TGTGCCAGTAGTCCGCCTGGCGGGACCTACAATGAGCAGTTCTTC	CASSPPGGTYNEQFF
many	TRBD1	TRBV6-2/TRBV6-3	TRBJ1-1	TGTGCCAGCAGCCCCGCCGGGACAGGGAGGGCTTTCTTT	CASSPAGTGRAFF
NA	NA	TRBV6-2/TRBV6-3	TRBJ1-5	TGTGCCAGCGGGGGCCGGCAGGGCAATCAGCCCCAGCATTTT	CASGGRQGNQPQHF
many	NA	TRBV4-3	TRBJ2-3	TGCGCCAGCAGCCAAGATGGGGCAGGGTTCGCGGATACGCAGTATTTT	CASSQDGAGFADTQYF
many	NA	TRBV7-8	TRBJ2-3	TGTGCCAGCAGCTTAGTGTCCGATACGCAGTATTTT	CASSLVSDTQYF
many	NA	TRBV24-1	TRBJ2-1	TGTGCCACCGGTCCAACAGGGAGGGACAATGAGCAGTTCTTC	CATGPTGRDNEQFF
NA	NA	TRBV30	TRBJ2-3	TGTGCCTGGAGTATAACATGGGCCAGCACAGATACGCAGTATTTT	CAWSITWASTDTQYF
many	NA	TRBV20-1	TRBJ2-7	TGCAGTGCTAGAGACTATTACGAGCAGTACTTC	CSARDYYEQYF
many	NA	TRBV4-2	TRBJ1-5	TGTGCCAGCAGCCAAGAGGGAGGCAAGGAACCCCAGCATTTT	CASSQEGGKEPQHF
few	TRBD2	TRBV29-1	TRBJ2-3	TGCAGCGTTTCCGGGAGGGCCATCGCAGATACGCAGTATTTT	CSVSGRAIADTQYF
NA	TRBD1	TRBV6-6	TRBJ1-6	TGTGCCAGCAGCCGACAGGGCATTTTGATTTCACCCCTCCACTTT	CASSRQGILISPLHF
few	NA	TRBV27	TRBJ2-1	TGTGCCAGCAGTTTTCCCCCCAATGAGCAGTTCTTC	CASSFPPNEQFF
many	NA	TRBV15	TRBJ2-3	TGTGCCACCAGCAGAGACCTGTCTTCGCAGGGTACGCAGTATTTT	CATSRDLSSQGTQYF
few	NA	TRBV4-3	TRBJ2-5	TGCGCCAGCAGCCAAGGGTCTGGACATCAAGAGACCCAGTACTTC	CASSQGSGHQETQYF
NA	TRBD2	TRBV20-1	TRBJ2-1	TGCAGCCACACCGGGACTACGCCCTACAATGAGCAGTTCTTC	CSHTGTTPYNEQFF
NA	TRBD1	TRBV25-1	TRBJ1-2	TGTGCCAGCATGCGGGACAGCTATGGCTACACCTTC	CASMRDSYGYTF
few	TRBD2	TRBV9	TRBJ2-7	TGTGCCAGCAGCTCAAACCCGGGACTAGCGGGGGTTAGTGGCTACGAGCAGTACTTC	CASSSNPGLAGVSGYEQYF
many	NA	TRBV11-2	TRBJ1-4	TGTGCCAGCAGCTTTAGCACCGCAACTAATGAAAAACTGTTTTTT	CASSFSTATNEKLFF